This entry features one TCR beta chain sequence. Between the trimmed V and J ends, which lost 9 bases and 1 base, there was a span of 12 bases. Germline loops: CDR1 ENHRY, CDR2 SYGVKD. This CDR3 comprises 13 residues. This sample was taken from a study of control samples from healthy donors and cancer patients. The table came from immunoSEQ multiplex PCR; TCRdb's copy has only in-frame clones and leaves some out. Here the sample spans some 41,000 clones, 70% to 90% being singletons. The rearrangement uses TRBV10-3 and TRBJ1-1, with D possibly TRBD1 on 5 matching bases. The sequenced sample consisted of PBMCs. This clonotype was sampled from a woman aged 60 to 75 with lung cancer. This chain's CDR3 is CAIEDRPNTEAFF. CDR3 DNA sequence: TGTGCCATAGAAGACAGACCGAACACTGAAGCTTTCTTT.